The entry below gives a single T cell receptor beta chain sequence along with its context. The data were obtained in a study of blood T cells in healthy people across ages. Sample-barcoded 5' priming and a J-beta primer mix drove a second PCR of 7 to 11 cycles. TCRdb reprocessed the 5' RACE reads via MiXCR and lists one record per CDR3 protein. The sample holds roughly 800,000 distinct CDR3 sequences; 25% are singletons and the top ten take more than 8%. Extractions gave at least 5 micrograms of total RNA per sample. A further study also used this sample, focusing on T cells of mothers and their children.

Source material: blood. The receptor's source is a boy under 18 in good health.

CDR3 residues: CASSYDLGAYGYTF. CDR3 nucleotide sequence: TGTGCCAGCAGTTACGATCTAGGGGCTTATGGCTACACCTTC. The V and J genes are TRBV6-5 and TRBJ1-2, with a possible D match to TRBD1 (5 bases). This CDR3 has 14 residues. The germline gives CDR1 MNHEY, CDR2 SVGAGI. Trimming left V 2 bases short and J 5 bases short, with 12 bases between.